Listed here is a single T cell receptor beta chain. V was cut by 1 base and J by 0 bases, with 7 bases left in between. The germline V gene encodes CDR1 GTSNPN and CDR2 SVGIG (reference sequence). CDR3 size: 14 residues. This entry is derived from a study of blood T cell repertoires in COVID-19. Looking at the study overall: Sources were T cells, B-cell-depleted T cells, or PBMCs; the material itself was cDNA or gDNA.

Assay: immunoSEQ multiplex PCR; the TCRdb copy retains only in-frame clones and omits some. The table has 150,000 to 200,000 clones, 65% to 90% seen once. The origin of this receptor is a man aged 50 or older with active or convalescent COVID-19. Input material: peripheral blood. The J gene is TRBJ1-3, the V gene TRBV30, with D maybe TRBD1 (5 bases). Here the CDR3 reads CAWSAGHSGNTIYF. In DNA, the CDR3 is TGTGCCTGGAGTGCCGGACACTCTGGAAACACCATATATTTT.